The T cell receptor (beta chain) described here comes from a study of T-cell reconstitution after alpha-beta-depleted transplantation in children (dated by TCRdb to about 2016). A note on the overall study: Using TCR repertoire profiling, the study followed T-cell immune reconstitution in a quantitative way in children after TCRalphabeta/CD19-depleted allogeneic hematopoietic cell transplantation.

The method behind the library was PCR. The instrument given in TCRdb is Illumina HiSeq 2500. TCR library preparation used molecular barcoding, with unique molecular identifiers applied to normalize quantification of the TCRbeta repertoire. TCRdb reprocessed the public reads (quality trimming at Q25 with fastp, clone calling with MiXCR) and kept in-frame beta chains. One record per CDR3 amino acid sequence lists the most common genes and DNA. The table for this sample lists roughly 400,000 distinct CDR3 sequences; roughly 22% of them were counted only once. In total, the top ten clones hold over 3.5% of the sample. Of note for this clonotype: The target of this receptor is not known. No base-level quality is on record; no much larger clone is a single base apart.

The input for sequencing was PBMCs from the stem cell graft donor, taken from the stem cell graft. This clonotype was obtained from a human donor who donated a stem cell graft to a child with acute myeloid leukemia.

DNA sequence: TGTGCCAGTAGTATCGGGACAGGGGTAGAGACCCAGTACTTC. Translated, this is CASSIGTGVETQYF. The sequence joins TRBV19 to TRBJ2-5; 10 bases in between match TRBD1. The CDR3 has 14 amino acids, counting the end cysteine and phenylalanine. Kept here is only the CDR3 DNA, which spans 42 bases and is read in frame from base 1. CDR1 and CDR2 are read off the germline V gene (reference sequence) as LNHDA and SQIVND. Unmatched junction bases come to 2, with V trimmed by 3 bases and J by 4 bases.